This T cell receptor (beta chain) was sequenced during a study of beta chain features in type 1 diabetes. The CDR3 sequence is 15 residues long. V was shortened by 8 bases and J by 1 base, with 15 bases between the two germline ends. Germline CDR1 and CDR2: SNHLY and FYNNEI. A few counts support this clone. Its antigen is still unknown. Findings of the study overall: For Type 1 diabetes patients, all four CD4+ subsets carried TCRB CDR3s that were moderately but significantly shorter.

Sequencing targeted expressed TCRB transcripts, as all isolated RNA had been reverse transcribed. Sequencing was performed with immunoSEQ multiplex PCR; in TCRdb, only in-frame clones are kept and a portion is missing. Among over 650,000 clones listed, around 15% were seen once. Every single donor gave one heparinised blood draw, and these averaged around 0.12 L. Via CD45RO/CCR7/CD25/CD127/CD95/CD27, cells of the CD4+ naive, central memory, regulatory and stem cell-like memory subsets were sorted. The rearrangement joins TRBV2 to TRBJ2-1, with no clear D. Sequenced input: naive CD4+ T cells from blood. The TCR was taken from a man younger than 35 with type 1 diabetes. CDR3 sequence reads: CASLFARLSYNEQFF. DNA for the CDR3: TGTGCCAGCCTTTTTGCCCGTCTTTCCTACAATGAGCAGTTCTTC.